A single sample is the source of the 22 T cell receptor beta chains below, sequenced in a study of glioma-infiltrating T cells after dendritic cell vaccination. The data were produced by immunoSEQ multiplex PCR, yet TCRdb's version contains in-frame clones alone and is incomplete. The repertoire holds roughly 100,000 clones, with roughly 79% as singletons. This material consisted of blood, taken before dendritic cell vaccination. The receptors come from a human donor with glioblastoma.

To note about this clone: One end of the junction does not line up with germline, which may come from a read error. The chain couples TRBV7-2 to TRBJ1-1, with 8 nucleotides matching TRBD1. Germline CDR1 SGHTA, CDR2 FQGNSA. This CDR3 region has 15 residues. CDR3 sequence: CASSPRTGMDTEAFF. The CDR3 DNA sequence: TGCGCCAGCAGCCCAAGGACAGGGATGGACACTGAAGCTTTCTTT.

The chain employs TRBV2 and TRBJ1-2; perhaps TRBD1 as D (5 bases). Between the trimmed V and J ends, which lost 3 bases and 1 base, there was a span of 15 bases. Per germline, CDR1 SNHLY and CDR2 FYNNEI. This CDR3 comprises 16 residues. The CDR3 is CASSDQDTLGNYGYTF. DNA of the CDR3: TGTGCCAGCAGTGATCAGGACACGCTGGGTAACTATGGCTACACCTTC.

This chain uses TRBV5-6 with TRBJ2-4, with D unclear. This CDR3 is built from 13 residues. CDR1 is SGHDT and CDR2 is YYEEEE in the germline V gene. Trimming removed 2 bases at V and 6 bases at J, with 9 bases between. DNA for the CDR3: TGTGCCAGCAGCTTTGGCCGGAGAAACATTCAGTACTTC. Translating gives CASSFGRRNIQYF.

This chain joins TRBV2 and TRBJ1-1; maybe TRBD1 (5 bases). Germline CDR1 SNHLY, CDR2 FYNNEI. The CDR3 covers 12 residues. Trimming left V 9 bases short and J 4 bases short, with 12 bases between. The CDR3 spells CASRGGGTEAFF. The CDR3 nucleotides read TGTGCCAGTAGGGGAGGTGGCACTGAAGCTTTCTTT.

About this clone itself: An end of the junction does not agree with germline; a read error may underlie this. This chain connects TRBV4-1 to TRBJ2-7, with 9 bases aligning to TRBD1. The CDR3 consists of 15 residues. The germline CDR1 and CDR2 sequences are MGHRA and YSYEKL. Here the CDR3 DNA reads TGTGCCAGCAGCCAAGACGGACAGGGGTCGTACGAGCAGTACTTC. Translation: CASSQDGQGSYEQYF.

This chain connects TRBV7-2 to TRBJ2-5, with TRBD1 as a possible D gene (5 bases). Trimming took off 2 bases at V and 7 bases at J, with 11 bases between the two ends. CDR1 is SGHTA and CDR2 is FQGNSA in the germline V gene. The CDR3 has 13 residues. CDR3 sequence (DNA): TGTGCCAGCAGCTTATACCCCCAGGGGACCCAGTACTTC. Protein: CASSLYPQGTQYF.

The V gene is TRBV6-1, the J gene TRBJ2-7, with 12 positions matching TRBD1. CDR1 is MNHNS and CDR2 is SASEGT in the germline V gene. V gave up 4 bases and J gave up 3 bases; unmatched junction bases: 7. The CDR3 is made up of 16 amino acids. CDR3 nucleotide sequence: TGTGCCAGCAGTGGTATGGGACAGGGGGCTTTCTACGAGCAGTACTTC. Translating it yields CASSGMGQGAFYEQYF.

The V gene is TRBV7-6, the J gene TRBJ2-7; weak D call: TRBD1 (6 bases). Germline V CDR1 and CDR2: SGHVS, FNYEAQ. V was pared by 0 bases and J by 1 base, with 10 bases between. The CDR3 has 15 amino acids. This CDR3 reads CASSLAPRGSYEQYF. The CDR3 nucleotides read TGTGCCAGCAGCTTAGCACCGAGGGGGTCCTACGAGCAGTACTTC.

J is TRBJ2-7 and V is TRBV10-1; D unclear. This CDR3 contains 12 residues. From germline, CDR1 is WNHNN and CDR2 SYGVQD (reference sequence). V was trimmed by 3 bases and J by 4 bases, leaving 7 bases between them. DNA for the CDR3: TGCGCCAGCAGTGAAAACGGTTACGAGCAGTACTTC. It translates to CASSENGYEQYF.

The V and J genes are TRBV6-5 and TRBJ2-1; TRBD1 matches at 7 bases. Germline V lookup: CDR1 MNHEY, CDR2 SVGAGI. The V and J ends lost 5 bases and 6 bases, in that order; junction bases with no gene match: 10. This CDR3 has 15 residues. Here the CDR3 DNA reads TGTGCCAGCAGTCAGATTACGCCAGGGGGCAATGAGCAGTTCTTC. Translated, it gives CASSQITPGGNEQFF.

In regard to this clone: Relative to the germline gene, one junction end is altered; a read error may explain this. CDR3 residues: CASSPGVYSSNEQFF. CDR3 nucleotide sequence: TGTGCCAGCAGCCCAGGTGTTTATTCCTCCAATGAGCAGTTCTTC. The V call is TRBV7-9, the J call TRBJ2-1; no firm D call. The length of the CDR3 is 15 residues. CDR1 and CDR2 (germline): SEHNR, FQNEAQ (reference sequence). Complete variable domain (other parts from reference TRBV7-9 and TRBJ2-1): DTGVSQNPRHKITKRGQNVTFRCDPISEHNRLYWYRQTLGQGPEFLTYFQNEAQLEKSRLLSDRFSAERPKGSFSTLEIQRTEQGDSAMYLCASSPGVYSSNEQFFGPGTRLTVL.

The J gene is TRBJ2-7, the V gene TRBV19, with D perhaps TRBD1 (7 bases). The CDR3 runs 15 residues. CDR1 LNHDA and CDR2 SQIVND come from the germline V gene (reference sequence). The V gene lost 3 bases and the J gene lost 5 bases, with 17 bases spanning the gap. The CDR3 region is CASSMVAGGFDEQYF. DNA of the CDR3: TGTGCCAGTAGTATGGTGGCAGGGGGGTTTGACGAGCAGTACTTC. Complete variable domain (other parts from reference TRBV19 and TRBJ2-7): DGGITQSPKYLFRKEGQNVTLSCEQNLNHDAMYWYRQDPGQGLRLIYYSQIVNDFQKGDIAEGYSVSREKKESFPLTVTSAQKNPTAFYLCASSMVAGGFDEQYFGPGTRLTVT.

This chain connects TRBV10-1 to TRBJ2-7, with 8 bases identical to TRBD1. The germline V gene encodes CDR1 WNHNN and CDR2 SYGVQD (reference sequence). Trimming removed 3 bases from V and 3 bases from J; junction bases left unmatched: 1. This CDR3 comprises 13 residues. The CDR3 coding sequence is TGCGCCAGCAGTGACGGACAGGGCTACGAGCAGTACTTC. Encoded protein: CASSDGQGYEQYF.

The V call is TRBV7-2, the J call TRBJ2-3; D gene uncertain. V lost 7 bases to trimming and J lost 5 bases, with 10 bases between them. The CDR3 runs to 12 residues. Germline lookup yields CDR1 SGHTA and CDR2 FQGNSA. CDR3 nucleotides: TGTGCCAGCACTATACCGGTAGATACGCAGTATTTT. It yields the protein CASTIPVDTQYF.

The genes are TRBV4-2 and TRBJ2-3; D is possibly TRBD1 (7 bases). V dropped 4 bases and J dropped 1 base, with 18 bases sitting between them. CDR1 is LGHNA and CDR2 is YNFKEQ in the germline V gene. This CDR3 contains 17 residues. The CDR3 sequence is CASSPRGVGARTDTQYF. CDR3 nucleotides: TGTGCCAGCAGCCCCAGGGGGGTGGGGGCTCGCACAGATACGCAGTATTTT.

This clone has just one count. The CDR3 protein is CASRLEQQTYEQYF. CDR3 coding DNA: TGTGCAAGTCGCTTAGAACAGCAAACCTACGAGCAGTACTTC. The V call is TRBV12-2, the J call TRBJ2-7; the DNA was not compared with TRBD1, the D call given in the table. TRBV12-2 is recorded as a pseudogene. This CDR3 spans 14 amino acids.

This clone was observed a few times. The chain couples TRBV6-1 to TRBJ2-3, with TRBD2 identical over 8 bases. The CDR3 is 15 residues long. The ends lost 6 bases at V and 2 bases at J; junction bases unmatched: 7. Germline V CDR1 and CDR2: MNHNS, SASEGT. CDR3 coding DNA: TGTGCCAGCAGGAGGCCGGGGGGGGACACAGATACGCAGTATTTT. Amino acid sequence: CASRRPGGDTDTQYF.

The V and J genes are TRBV7-2 and TRBJ2-4, with TRBD1 identical over 7 bases. This CDR3 contains 16 residues. The V gene end was trimmed by 5 bases and the J gene end by 2 bases; junction bases not matched to a gene: 9. The germline gives CDR1 SGHTA, CDR2 FQGNSA. CDR3 region: CASSLLLTGPKNIQYF. The CDR3 DNA is TGTGCCAGCAGCCTGCTACTGACAGGGCCCAAAAACATTCAGTACTTC. The variable domain in full, with the rest retrieved from reference TRBV7-2 and TRBJ2-4, is GAGVSQSPSNKVTEKGKDVELRCDPISGHTALYWYRQSLGQGLEFLIYFQGNSAPDKSGLPSDRFSAERTGGSVSTLTIQRTQQEDSAVYLCASSLLLTGPKNIQYFGAGTRLSVL.

V usage is TRBV5-1 and J usage is TRBJ2-3; no firm D call. V lost 2 bases and J lost 3, with 13 bases in between. The CDR3 is made up of 15 amino acids. CDR1 and CDR2 (germline): SGHRS, YFSETQ. DNA for the CDR3: TGCGCCAGCAGCTTAAGTATACCCGGGACAGATACGCAGTATTTT. This translates into CASSLSIPGTDTQYF.

V and J are TRBV5-6 and TRBJ2-3; TRBD2 agrees at 9 bases. Per germline, CDR1 SGHDT and CDR2 YYEEEE. Trimming at V came to 1 base and at J to 0 bases, leaving 9 bases not matched to a gene. This CDR3 has 18 residues. This CDR3 reads CASSLFQASGASTDTQYF. CDR3 nucleotide sequence: TGTGCCAGCAGCTTGTTTCAGGCTAGCGGGGCAAGCACAGATACGCAGTATTTT.

The chain joins TRBV2 to TRBJ2-7; 11 nucleotides match TRBD1. The CDR3 extends over 14 amino acids. Trimming removed 7 bases from V and 3 bases from J; junction bases left unmatched: 5. In germline, CDR1 is SNHLY, CDR2 FYNNEI. CDR3 in amino acids: CASIGQGADYEQYF. As DNA, the CDR3 is TGTGCCAGCATCGGACAGGGGGCCGACTACGAGCAGTACTTC. Looking up the rest from reference TRBV2 and TRBJ2-7 gives the full variable domain: EPEVTQTPSHQVTQMGQEVILRCVPISNHLYFYWYRQILGQKVEFLVSFYNNEISEKSEIFDDQFSVERPDGSNFTLKIRSTKLEDSAMYFCASIGQGADYEQYFGPGTRLTVT.

The chain recombines TRBV30 with TRBJ1-3; a weak D match, TRBD1 (5 bases). The CDR3 runs to 12 residues. With 2 bases removed from V and 11 bases from J, the gap between germline ends came to 13 bases. Per germline, CDR1 GTSNPN and CDR2 SVGIG (reference sequence). The CDR3, as DNA: TGTGCCTGGAGTCGAAACCGGGGGGCCATATATTTT. Its translation is CAWSRNRGAIYF. Looking up the rest from reference TRBV30 and TRBJ1-3 gives the full variable domain: SQTIHQWPATLVQPVGSPLSLECTVEGTSNPNLYWYRQAAGRGLQLLFYSVGIGQISSEVPQNLSASRPQDRQFILSSKKLLLSDSGFYLCAWSRNRGAIYFGEGSWLTVV.